The clone carrying this T cell receptor beta chain was observed a single time. The antigen remains unidentified. Samples from alopecia areata patients were lesional scalp punch biopsies and peripheral blood. These data belong to a study of CD8+ T cells in alopecia areata. Study details: Treatment comprised oral tofacitinib, 5 to 10 mg twice daily, in treated patients. Points from the study as a whole: Greater clonality was observed in lesional scalp samples, especially alopecia totalis/universalis, versus normal scalp.

Germline CDR1 reads LNHDA; CDR2 reads SQIVND (reference sequence). The length of the CDR3 is 14 residues. J lost 2 bases, V lost 8 bases, and 8 bases had no gene match. Extracted RNA was reverse transcribed into cDNA, the sequencing template. Sequencing used immunoSEQ multiplex PCR; TCRdb keeps in-frame clones, though not all of them. The table lists 150,000 or so clones, about 87% of them singletons, with about 14% in the top ten. The source was CD8+ T cells sorted from blood, collected at week 0. The chain has TRBV19 and TRBJ2-7; TRBD2 aligns across 8 bases. The sequence derives from a human donor with alopecia areata. This chain's CDR3 is CASSYTGGTYEQYF. The CDR3 DNA reads TGTGCCAGTTCATACACGGGAGGGACCTACGAGCAGTACTTC.